The rows below give T cell receptor beta chains drawn from one sample of a study of blood T cell repertoires in COVID-19. Repertoires were generated with immunoSEQ multiplex PCR, while TCRdb's copy carries only in-frame clones and drops some. The sample holds over 300,000 clones, 65% to 90% seen once. The sample taken for sequencing was peripheral blood. The source of these receptors is a human donor in a cohort sampled during active COVID-19. Each CDR3 is given with its conserved first and last residue. A D gene is named only where the DNA matches it firmly. Clone size, where shown, is once, few, many, or a class for clones that have expanded.

TRBV5-6	once	.	TRBJ2-7	TGTGCCAGCAGCTTCTTAAACGAGCAGTACTTC	CASSFLNEQYF
TRBV7-2	.	TRBD2	TRBJ2-1	TGTGCCAGCAGCCCAGGGTCGTCTCGGGGGGGTGGAGAGCAGTTCTTC	CASSPGSSRGGGEQFF
TRBV21-1	.	.	TRBJ1-3	TGTGCCAGCAGCTATGTAGGGGGCTTGTCAGGAAACACCATATATTTT	CASSYVGGLSGNTIYF
TRBV10-2	.	TRBD1	TRBJ2-4	TGCGCCAGCGGGGAACCGGGACAGGGGTACATTCAGTACTTC	CASGEPGQGYIQYF
TRBV7-9	.	.	TRBJ1-1	TGTGCTGGTAGTGCGGTCCTTAACACTGAAGCTTTCTTT	CAGSAVLNTEAFF
TRBV6-4	.	TRBD1	TRBJ1-1	TGTGCCAGCAGTGACGGACAGGGGGCTTTAACTGAAGCTTTCTTT	CASSDGQGALTEAFF
TRBV4-2	.	.	TRBJ2-5	TGTGCCAGCAGCCAATCCGGTGAGACCCAGTACTTC	CASSQSGETQYF
TRBV29-1	.	TRBD1	TRBJ1-2	TGCAGCGTTGAAGAGGCCCAGGGGGTTGGTGGCTACACCTTC	CSVEEAQGVGGYTF
TRBV18	.	TRBD1	TRBJ2-1	TGTGCCAGCTCACCAAGAGGTGGTATTGACAGGGTAAATAACAATGAGCAGTTCTTC	CASSPRGGIDRVNNNEQFF
TRBV2	.	TRBD1	TRBJ1-6	TGTGCCAGCTATCGGGACAGAAGCTCACCCCTCCACTTT	CASYRDRSSPLHF
TRBV7-9	.	TRBD1	TRBJ1-4	TGTGCCAGCAGCTCCCGAGGGACAGGGGACTTTGGGGAAAAACTGTTTTTT	CASSSRGTGDFGEKLFF
TRBV19	.	.	TRBJ1-5	TGTGCCAGTAGTATAGGGAGTCAGCCCCAGCATTTT	CASSIGSQPQHF
TRBV5-1	once	.	TRBJ2-1	TGCGCCAGCAGCTTGGCCTTTACTAGTAGCTACAATGAGCAGTTCTTC	CASSLAFTSSYNEQFF
TRBV27	.	TRBD1	TRBJ1-1	TGTGCCAGCAGCCCCGTCCGGACAGGGGTAGGAGCTTTCTTT	CASSPVRTGVGAFF
TRBV7-9	few	.	TRBJ1-2	TGTGCCAGCAGCCCAGCGGGGAGGCGAGTTGGCTACACCTTC	CASSPAGRRVGYTF
TRBV5-1	.	.	TRBJ2-3	TGCGCCAGCAGCTTCCGGGCGGGGAGTAGCACAGATACGCAGTATTTT	CASSFRAGSSTDTQYF
TRBV5-1	once	TRBD1	TRBJ2-7	TGCGCCAGCAGCTTTGGACAGGGGGCATCCTACGAGCAGTACTTC	CASSFGQGASYEQYF
TRBV9	few	.	TRBJ1-3	TGTGCCAGCAGCGTAGGCGTATTAGACTCTGGAAACACCATATATTTT	CASSVGVLDSGNTIYF
TRBV12-3/TRBV12-4	once	TRBD1	TRBJ2-7	TGTGCCAGCAGAACCACAGGGGTGTACGAGCAGTACTTC	CASRTTGVYEQYF
TRBV20-1	.	TRBD2	TRBJ2-1	TGCAGTGCTAGTAGTCTAGCGGGTGGTAGCGGGCTATACAATGAGCAGTTCTTC	CSASSLAGGSGLYNEQFF
TRBV11-3	once	TRBD1	TRBJ1-1	TGTGCCAGCAGCTCCGGACAGGGTGGCGCCTATGAAGCTTTCTTT	CASSSGQGGAYEAFF
TRBV2	.	.	TRBJ1-3	TGTGCCAGCCTTTGGGCAGACCTATCTGGAAACACCATATATTTT	CASLWADLSGNTIYF
TRBV5-4	.	TRBD1	TRBJ2-1	TGTGCCAGCAGTGCAAGGGACAGGGGGAAGAATGAGCAGTTCTTC	CASSARDRGKNEQFF
TRBV10-3	once	TRBD1	TRBJ1-1	TGTGCCATCAGTCAGGGGGCGTGGACTGAAGCTTTCTTT	CAISQGAWTEAFF
TRBV29-1	.	.	TRBJ2-4	TGCAGCGCCCTTTTAGCCAAAAACATTCAGTACTTC	CSALLAKNIQYF
TRBV6-1	.	.	TRBJ2-1	TGTGCCAGCAGTGAATCGCGACTAGTCCGCAATGAGCAGTTCTTC	CASSESRLVRNEQFF
TRBV5-1	.	.	TRBJ2-5	TGCGCCAGCAGCTTGGCCAGTAACCAAGAGACCCAGTACTTC	CASSLASNQETQYF
TRBV7-9	.	TRBD2	TRBJ2-7	TGTGCCAGCAGCCCGGGACTAGCGGGAGTTTCCTACGAGCAGTACTTC	CASSPGLAGVSYEQYF
TRBV30	.	TRBD1	TRBJ1-1	TGTGCCTGGAGTCCTTTACCTGGACAGGCGATCACTGAAGCTTTCTTT	CAWSPLPGQAITEAFF
TRBV28	.	.	TRBJ2-7	TGTGCCAGCAGGGTTCTCGGGAACTCCTACGAGCAGTACTTC	CASRVLGNSYEQYF
TRBV19	once	TRBD2	TRBJ2-1	TGTGCCAGCCGACTAGCGGGAAACAATGAGCAGTTCTTC	CASRLAGNNEQFF
TRBV19	.	.	TRBJ1-5	TGTGCCAGTAGTTTAACAGGATTATATAGCAATCAGCCCCAGCATTTT	CASSLTGLYSNQPQHF
TRBV25-1	.	.	TRBJ1-1	TGTGCCAGCAGTGTTCAGGGCACTGAAGCTTTCTTT	CASSVQGTEAFF
TRBV10-3	.	TRBD1	TRBJ2-2	TGTGCCACCGAAGGGACAGGGATTTTTGGCGGGGAGCTGTTTTTT	CATEGTGIFGGELFF
TRBV9	.	TRBD1	TRBJ2-7	TGTGCCAGCAGCCTCGCTTGGGACAGGGATGACGAGCAGTACTTC	CASSLAWDRDDEQYF
TRBV9	.	TRBD1	TRBJ1-1	TGTGCCAGCAGCGTAGTTCGAGGGACAGGGGTCACTGAAGCTTTCTTT	CASSVVRGTGVTEAFF
TRBV2	.	TRBD2	TRBJ2-4	TGTGCCAGCAGGACTAGCAAGGGGAACATTCAGTACTTC	CASRTSKGNIQYF
TRBV27	many	.	TRBJ1-5	TGTGCCAGCAGTTTGTACCGGGGGGATCAGCCCCAGCATTTT	CASSLYRGDQPQHF
TRBV30	.	.	TRBJ2-3	TGTGCCTGGAGTGGTGGCGGGGGCACAGATACGCAGTATTTT	CAWSGGGGTDTQYF
TRBV10-1	.	.	TRBJ1-6	TGCGCCAGCAGTGAGTCGAGGCGGAATAATTCACCCCTCCACTTT	CASSESRRNNSPLHF
TRBV10-1	.	TRBD1	TRBJ2-3	TGCGCCAGCAGTGAATACGGGACAGGAACAGATACGCAGTATTTT	CASSEYGTGTDTQYF
TRBV5-1	.	.	TRBJ1-1	TGCGCCAGCAGCTTGGTCTTGGCACCCCGGAACACTGAAGCTTTCTTT	CASSLVLAPRNTEAFF
TRBV7-2	.	.	TRBJ2-1	TGTGCCAGCAGCTTCCGGGACACCAATGAGCAGTTCTTC	CASSFRDTNEQFF
TRBV30	.	TRBD1	TRBJ2-1	TGTGCCTGCCTTGGACAGGGTGCAAATGAGCAGTTCTTC	CACLGQGANEQFF
TRBV9	.	.	TRBJ1-3	TGTGCCAGCAGCGTAGGGGAGGGTCCTGGAAACACCATATATTTT	CASSVGEGPGNTIYF
TRBV5-1	many	.	TRBJ2-1	TGCGCCAGCAGCTCAGGCCGGCCTTACAATGAGCAGTTCTTC	CASSSGRPYNEQFF
TRBV9	.	.	TRBJ1-6	TGTGCCAGCAGCCCCGGGGGTCGGGGTTCACCCCTCCACTTT	CASSPGGRGSPLHF
TRBV6-5	.	.	TRBJ2-3	TGTGCCAGCAGTACGGAGGGTACGCAGTATTTT	CASSTEGTQYF
TRBV15	once	TRBD1	TRBJ2-1	TGTGCCACCAGCGGACAGGGTGATGAGCAGTTCTTC	CATSGQGDEQFF
TRBV19	.	TRBD1	TRBJ1-2	TGTGCCAGTAGTACTCCGGGACAGGGGGCCATCGCTAACTATGGCTACACCTTC	CASSTPGQGAIANYGYTF
TRBV18	.	.	TRBJ1-2	TGTGCCAGCTCGATGAATAACGGGGAAAACTATGGCTACACCTTC	CASSMNNGENYGYTF
TRBV6-2/TRBV6-3	.	.	TRBJ1-1	TGTGCCAGCAGTTACTCACTCAGGGGCACTGAAGCTTTCTTT	CASSYSLRGTEAFF
TRBV13	.	.	TRBJ2-7	TGTGCCAGCAGCTTTTCGGTTAACTACGAGCAGTACTTC	CASSFSVNYEQYF
TRBV30	.	TRBD1	TRBJ1-2	TGTGCCTGGCGGGCCTTGGGACAGGGTGACTATGGCTACACCTTC	CAWRALGQGDYGYTF
TRBV18	.	.	TRBJ1-1	TGTGCCAGCTCATCCCGGGACTGGAACACTGAAGCTTTCTTT	CASSSRDWNTEAFF
TRBV18	.	.	TRBJ1-6	TGTGCCAGCTCACCACCTCTCAGGGCTAATTCACCCCTCCACTTT	CASSPPLRANSPLHF